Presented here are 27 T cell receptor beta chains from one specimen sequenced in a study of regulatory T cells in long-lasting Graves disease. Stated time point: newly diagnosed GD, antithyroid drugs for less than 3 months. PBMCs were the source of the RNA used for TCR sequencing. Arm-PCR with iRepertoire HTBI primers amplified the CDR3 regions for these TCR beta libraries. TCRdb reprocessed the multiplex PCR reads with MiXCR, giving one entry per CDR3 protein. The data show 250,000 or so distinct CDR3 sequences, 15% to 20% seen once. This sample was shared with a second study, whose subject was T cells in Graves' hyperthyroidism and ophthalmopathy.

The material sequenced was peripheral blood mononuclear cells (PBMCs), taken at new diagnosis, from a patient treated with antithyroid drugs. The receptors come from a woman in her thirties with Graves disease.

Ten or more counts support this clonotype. CDR3 region: CASSFGDTGANVLTF. The CDR3 region has the DNA TGTGCCAGCAGCTTTGGAGATACTGGGGCCAACGTCCTGACTTTC. The chain employs TRBV7-9 and TRBJ2-6; D gene unclear. CDR3 length: 15 amino acids. With 3 bases removed from V and 2 bases from J, the gap between germline ends came to 8 bases. Looked up from germline, CDR1 is SEHNR and CDR2 is FQNEAQ (reference sequence).

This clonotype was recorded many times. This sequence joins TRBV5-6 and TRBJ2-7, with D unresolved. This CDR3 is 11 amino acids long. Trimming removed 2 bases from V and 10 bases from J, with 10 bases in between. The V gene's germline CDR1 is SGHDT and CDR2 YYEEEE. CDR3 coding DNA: TGTGCCAGCAGCTTTGCAGGAGAACAGTACTTC. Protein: CASSFAGEQYF.

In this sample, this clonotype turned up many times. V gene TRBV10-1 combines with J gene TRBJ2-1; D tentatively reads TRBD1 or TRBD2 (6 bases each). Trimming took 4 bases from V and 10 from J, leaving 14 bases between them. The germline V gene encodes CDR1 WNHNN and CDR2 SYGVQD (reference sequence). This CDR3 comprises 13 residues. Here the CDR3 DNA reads TGCGCCAGCAGTGGGGGGGCAGGAATGGAGCAGTTCTTC. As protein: CASSGGAGMEQFF.

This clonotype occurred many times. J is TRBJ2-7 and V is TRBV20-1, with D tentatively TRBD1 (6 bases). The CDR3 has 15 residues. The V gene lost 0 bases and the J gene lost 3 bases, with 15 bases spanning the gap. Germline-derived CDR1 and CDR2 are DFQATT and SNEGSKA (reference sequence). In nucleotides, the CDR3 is TGCAGTGCTAGAGATTTGGCACAGGGAGACTACGAGCAGTACTTC. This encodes CSARDLAQGDYEQYF.

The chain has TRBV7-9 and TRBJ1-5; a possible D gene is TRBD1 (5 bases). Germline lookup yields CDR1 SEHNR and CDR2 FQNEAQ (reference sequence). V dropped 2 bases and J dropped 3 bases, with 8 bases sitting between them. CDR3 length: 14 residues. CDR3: CASSLIGDNQPQHF. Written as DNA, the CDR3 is TGTGCCAGCAGCTTAATAGGGGACAATCAGCCCCAGCATTTT.

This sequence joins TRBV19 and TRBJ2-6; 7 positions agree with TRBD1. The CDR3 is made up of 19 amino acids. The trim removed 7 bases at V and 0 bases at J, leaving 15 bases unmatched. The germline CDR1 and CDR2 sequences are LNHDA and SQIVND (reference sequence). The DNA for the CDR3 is TGTGCCAGTACCCTAAGGGGCAGGACAGGAGACTCTGGGGCCAACGTCCTGACTTTC. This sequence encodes CASTLRGRTGDSGANVLTF. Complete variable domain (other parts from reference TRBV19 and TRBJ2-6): DGGITQSPKYLFRKEGQNVTLSCEQNLNHDAMYWYRQDPGQGLRLIYYSQIVNDFQKGDIAEGYSVSREKKESFPLTVTSAQKNPTAFYLCASTLRGRTGDSGANVLTFGAGSRLTVL.

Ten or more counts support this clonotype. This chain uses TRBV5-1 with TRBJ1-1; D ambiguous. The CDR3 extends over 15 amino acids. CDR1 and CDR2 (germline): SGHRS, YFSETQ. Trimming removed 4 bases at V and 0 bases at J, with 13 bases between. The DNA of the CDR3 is TGCGCCAGCAGCACCCGCAGGACCATGAACACTGAAGCTTTCTTT. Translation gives CASSTRRTMNTEAFF.

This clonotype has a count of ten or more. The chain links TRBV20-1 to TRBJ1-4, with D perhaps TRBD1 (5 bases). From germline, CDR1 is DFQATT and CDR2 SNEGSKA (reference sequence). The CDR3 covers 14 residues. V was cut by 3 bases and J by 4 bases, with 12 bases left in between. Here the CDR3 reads CSASGGTGNEKLFF. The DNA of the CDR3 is TGCAGTGCTAGCGGGGGGACGGGTAATGAAAAACTGTTTTTT.

CDR3 in DNA: TGTGCCAGCAGCCCAGTACAGGGTTTCTCTGGGGCCAACGTCCTGACTTTC. It encodes CASSPVQGFSGANVLTF. The chain uses TRBV11-2 and TRBJ2-6, with a weak D call TRBD1 (6 bases). V was clipped by 5 bases and J by 0 bases, with 14 bases between them. Per germline, CDR1 SGHAT and CDR2 FQNNGV. CDR3 length equals 17 residues.

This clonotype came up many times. CDR3 amino acids: CASSPLQGTLTEAFF. The CDR3 DNA is TGTGCCAGCTCACCCCTACAGGGGACCCTGACTGAAGCTTTCTTT. J is TRBJ1-1 and V is TRBV18; 7 bases map to TRBD1. The CDR3 length is 15 residues. Trimming at V came to 3 bases and at J to 5 bases, leaving 9 bases not matched to a gene. Germline V gene data show CDR1 as KGHSH and CDR2 as LQKENI.

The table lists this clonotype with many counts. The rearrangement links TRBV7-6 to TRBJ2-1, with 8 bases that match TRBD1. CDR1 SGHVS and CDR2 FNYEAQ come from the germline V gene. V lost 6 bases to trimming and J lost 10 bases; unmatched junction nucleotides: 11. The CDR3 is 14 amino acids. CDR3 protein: CASRRDRRAWEQFF. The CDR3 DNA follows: TGTGCCAGCAGGCGGGACAGGCGGGCATGGGAGCAGTTCTTC. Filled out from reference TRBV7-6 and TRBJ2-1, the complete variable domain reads GAGVSQSPRYKVTKRGQDVALRCDPISGHVSLYWYRQALGQGPEFLTYFNYEAQQDKSGLPNDRFSAERPEGSISTLTIQRTEQRDSAMYRCASRRDRRAWEQFFGPGTRLTVL.

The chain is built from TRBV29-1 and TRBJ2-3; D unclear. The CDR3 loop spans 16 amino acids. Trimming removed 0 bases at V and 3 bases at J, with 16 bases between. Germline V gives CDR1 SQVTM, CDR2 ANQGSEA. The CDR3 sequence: CSVEDHVRQQTDTQYF. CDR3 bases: TGCAGCGTTGAAGATCATGTTCGGCAGCAAACAGATACGCAGTATTTT.

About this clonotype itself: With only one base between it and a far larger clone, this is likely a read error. This CDR3 is CASSSPQMTRNNEQYF. In DNA form, the CDR3 reads TGTGCCAGCAGCTCACCCCAAATGACACGGAACAATGAGCAGTACTTC. The rearrangement links TRBV11-2 to TRBJ2-7; D not resolved. CDR1 and CDR2 (germline): SGHAT, FQNNGV. The CDR3 extends over 16 amino acids. Deletions cut 4 bases from V and 7 bases from J, with 23 bases between.

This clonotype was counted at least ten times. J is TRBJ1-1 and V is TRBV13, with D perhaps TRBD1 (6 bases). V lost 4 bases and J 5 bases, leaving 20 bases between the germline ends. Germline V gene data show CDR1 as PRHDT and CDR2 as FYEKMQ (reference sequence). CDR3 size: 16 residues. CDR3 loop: CASSSYLFGQLTEAFF. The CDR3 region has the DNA TGTGCCAGCAGCTCCTACCTATTCGGACAGTTAACTGAAGCTTTCTTT.

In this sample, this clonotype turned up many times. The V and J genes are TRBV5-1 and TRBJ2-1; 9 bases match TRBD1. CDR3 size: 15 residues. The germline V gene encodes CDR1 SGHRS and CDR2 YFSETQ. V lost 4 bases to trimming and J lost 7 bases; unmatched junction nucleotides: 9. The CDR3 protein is CASSQSGTGMNEQFF. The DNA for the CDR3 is TGCGCCAGCAGCCAATCCGGGACAGGGATGAATGAGCAGTTCTTC.

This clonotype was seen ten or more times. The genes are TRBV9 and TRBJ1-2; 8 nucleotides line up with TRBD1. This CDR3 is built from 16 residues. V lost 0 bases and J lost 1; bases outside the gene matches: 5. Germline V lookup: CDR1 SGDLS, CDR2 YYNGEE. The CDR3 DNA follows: TGTGCCAGCAGCGTAGGGAGGGACAGGAGTAACTATGGCTACACCTTC. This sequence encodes CASSVGRDRSNYGYTF.

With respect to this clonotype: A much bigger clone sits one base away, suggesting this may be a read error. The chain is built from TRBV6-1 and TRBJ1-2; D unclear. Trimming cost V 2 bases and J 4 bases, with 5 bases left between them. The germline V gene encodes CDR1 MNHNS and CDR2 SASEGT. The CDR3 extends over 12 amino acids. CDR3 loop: CASSERTYGYTF. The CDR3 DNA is TGTGCCAGCAGTGAAAGGACCTATGGCTACACCTTC.

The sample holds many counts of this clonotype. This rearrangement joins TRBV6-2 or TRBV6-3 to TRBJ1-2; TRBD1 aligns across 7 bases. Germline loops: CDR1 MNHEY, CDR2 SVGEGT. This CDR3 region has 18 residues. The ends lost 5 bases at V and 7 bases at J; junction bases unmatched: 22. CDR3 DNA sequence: TGTGCCAGCAGTGATAGAGACAGGGTAACCAGTAACGGGCGTGGCTACACCTTC. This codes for CASSDRDRVTSNGRGYTF.

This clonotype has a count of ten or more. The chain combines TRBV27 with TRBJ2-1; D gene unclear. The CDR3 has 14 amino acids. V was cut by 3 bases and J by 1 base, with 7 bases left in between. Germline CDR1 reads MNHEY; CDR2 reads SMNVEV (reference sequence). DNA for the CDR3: TGTGCCAGCAGTTTCGATATTTCCTACAATGAGCAGTTCTTC. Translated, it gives CASSFDISYNEQFF.

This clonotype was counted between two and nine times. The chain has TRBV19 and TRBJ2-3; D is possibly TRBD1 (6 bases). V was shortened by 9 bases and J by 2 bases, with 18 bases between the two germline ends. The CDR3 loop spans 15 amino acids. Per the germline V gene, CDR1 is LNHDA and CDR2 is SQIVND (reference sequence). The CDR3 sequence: CASEETGLYTDTQYF. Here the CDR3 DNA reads TGTGCCAGCGAGGAGACAGGACTGTACACAGATACGCAGTATTTT.

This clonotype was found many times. The CDR3 reads CASSDLRAEGRETQYF. CDR3 sequence (DNA): TGTGCCAGCAGCGATCTTCGGGCCGAAGGGAGAGAGACCCAGTACTTC. This chain joins TRBV5-5 and TRBJ2-5; D might be TRBD2 (5 bases). V lost 4 bases and J 4 bases, leaving 20 bases between the germline ends. The germline V gene encodes CDR1 SGHKS and CDR2 YYEKEE (reference sequence). This CDR3 has 16 residues. The variable domain in full, with the rest retrieved from reference TRBV5-5 and TRBJ2-5, is DAGVTQSPTHLIKTRGQQVTLRCSPISGHKSVSWYQQVLGQGPQFIFQYYEKEERGRGNFPDRFSARQFPNYSSELNVNALLLGDSALYLCASSDLRAEGRETQYFGPGTRLLVL.

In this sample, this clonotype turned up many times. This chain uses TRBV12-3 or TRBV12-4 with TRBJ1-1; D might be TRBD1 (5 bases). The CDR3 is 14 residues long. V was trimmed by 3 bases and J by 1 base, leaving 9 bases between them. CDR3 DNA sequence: TGTGCCAGCAGTTTTGGTGGGGCGAACACTGAAGCTTTCTTT. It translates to CASSFGGANTEAFF.

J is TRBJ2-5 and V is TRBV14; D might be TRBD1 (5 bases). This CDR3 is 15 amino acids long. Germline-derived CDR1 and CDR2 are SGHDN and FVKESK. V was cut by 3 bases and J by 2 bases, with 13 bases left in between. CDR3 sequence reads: CASSQGRVGQETQYF. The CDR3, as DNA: TGTGCCAGCAGCCAGGGCAGGGTAGGACAAGAGACCCAGTACTTC.

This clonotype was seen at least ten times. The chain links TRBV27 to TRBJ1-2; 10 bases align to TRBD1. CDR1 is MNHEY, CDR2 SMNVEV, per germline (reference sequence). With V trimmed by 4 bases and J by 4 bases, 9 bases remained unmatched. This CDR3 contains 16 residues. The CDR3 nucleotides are TGTGCCAGCAGTTGGGGGACAGGGGAAAATCTCTATGGCTACACCTTC. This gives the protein CASSWGTGENLYGYTF.

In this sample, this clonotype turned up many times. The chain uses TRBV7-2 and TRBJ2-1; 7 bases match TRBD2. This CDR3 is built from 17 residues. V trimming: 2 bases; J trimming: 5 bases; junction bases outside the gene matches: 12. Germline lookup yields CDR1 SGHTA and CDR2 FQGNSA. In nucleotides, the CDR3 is TGTGCCAGCAGCTTATATCGCGGTGGGAGGGCCAACAATGAGCAGTTCTTC. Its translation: CASSLYRGGRANNEQFF.

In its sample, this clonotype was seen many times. The CDR3 DNA reads TGTGCCAGCAGTGCTAGGACAGCTGAAGCTTTCTTT. Protein product: CASSARTAEAFF. The genes are TRBV6-1 and TRBJ1-1; a possible D gene is TRBD1 (6 bases). The CDR3 has 12 residues. Trimming removed 4 bases from V and 6 bases from J, with 9 bases in between. From germline, CDR1 is MNHNS and CDR2 SASEGT.

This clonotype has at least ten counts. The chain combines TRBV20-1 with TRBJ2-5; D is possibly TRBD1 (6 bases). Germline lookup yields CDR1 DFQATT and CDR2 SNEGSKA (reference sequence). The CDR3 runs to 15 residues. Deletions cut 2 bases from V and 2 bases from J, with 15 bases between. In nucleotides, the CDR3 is TGCAGTGCTAGATCAACTGAGGACAGTCAAGAGACCCAGTACTTC. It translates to CSARSTEDSQETQYF.